Listed below are T cell receptor beta chains from one sample, sequenced in a study of blood T cell repertoires in COVID-19. The assay was immunoSEQ multiplex PCR, and TCRdb's table has in-frame clones only and misses some. Of approximately 20,000 clones listed, around 83% were seen once; the top ten hold about a sixth. Source material: peripheral blood. The receptors shown here come from a man in his 70s with acute or convalescent COVID-19. CDR3s include the opening cysteine and the closing phenylalanine or tryptophan. A row's size may be missing; if present it is once, few, many or a size class.

>once|TRBJ2-7|TRBV4-3
CASSQGPGLVYEQYF
>.|TRBJ1-4|TRBV7-9
CASSFRLDEKLFF
>few|TRBJ1-2|TRBV11-2
CASSEIQGVNGYTF
>.|TRBJ1-1|TRBV11-2
CASSLWGRRVAEAFF
>.|TRBJ1-2|TRBV15
CATSSGYYGYTF
>.|TRBJ2-2|TRBV19
CASSKTSGDTGELFF
>.|TRBJ2-7|TRBV6-5
CASSYLESAAVYEQYF
>.|TRBJ1-5|TRBV15
CATSGESNQPQHF
>.|TRBJ2-1|TRBV19
CASTIRGRGYNEQFF
>.|TRBJ1-1|TRBV7-2
CASSSGLSGEAFF
>.|TRBJ1-2|TRBV5-1
CASSFITGLTNYGYTF
>.|TRBJ2-7|TRBV4-2
CASSQGDRGGYEQYF
>.|TRBJ2-2|TRBV5-6
CASSLSGTGELFF
>once|TRBJ2-1|TRBV4-1
CASSPRTSGTYNEQFF
>.|TRBJ2-7|TRBV18
CASSRERGHSYEQYF
>.|TRBJ1-1|TRBV5-1
CASSYDGGNTEAFF
>once|TRBJ1-5|TRBV4-2
CASSQEAGGGSQPQHF
>.|TRBJ1-6|TRBV10-3
CAMRGGVNSPLHF
>.|TRBJ2-7|TRBV29-1
CSVFTGTSGIEQYF
>.|TRBJ2-5|TRBV6-5
CASRGQGARGETQYF
>.|TRBJ1-5|TRBV6-5
CASSSGNQPQHF
>.|TRBJ1-1|TRBV5-5
CASSLDRINTEAFF
>.|TRBJ2-3|TRBV7-3
CASSLSGTDPDTQYF
>.|TRBJ1-5|TRBV6-2/TRBV6-3
CASSQRHFPNQPQHF